The 18 T cell receptor beta chains presented below share a single source sample, sequenced in a study of tumor-infiltrating lymphocytes in primary liver carcinoma. Priming with a constant-region primer yielded TCR beta cDNA from about 510 ng total RNA. Library construction for TCR beta comprised three nested multiplex PCR rounds performed with slightly modified ARM-PCR. A C-beta reverse primer and TRBV1-TRBV30 forward primers served in each of the first two PCR rounds, at ten to eleven cycles apiece. One entry per CDR3 protein, called by TCRdb with MiXCR from the multiplex PCR reads. The table lists about 120,000 distinct CDR3 sequences, about 59% of them singletons. Unsorted bulk tissue (roughly 17-32 mg) underwent RNA and DNA co-extraction. Sequenced input: liver tumor tissue from sampling region 1. Subset indicated: tumor region T1, superior pole. The origin of the receptors is a woman aged 60-75 years with primary liver carcinoma and hepatitis B virus infection.

The chain combines TRBV7-9 with TRBJ2-5, with a possible D match to TRBD2 (6 bases). The length of the CDR3 is 15 residues. Germline CDR1 reads SEHNR; CDR2 reads FQNEAQ (reference sequence). With 6 bases removed from V and 4 bases from J, the gap between germline ends came to 18 bases. The CDR3 nucleotides are TGTGCCAGCAGTCGAGACTGCCGCGGGACAGAGACCCAGTACTTC. Translated: CASSRDCRGTETQYF.

Comments on this clonotype: One end of the junction is discordant with germline, which a read error may explain. The V and J genes are TRBV11-2 and TRBJ2-3, with D possibly TRBD1 on 6 matching bases. Judging by the DNA end, TRBJ1-5 fits better; the J call may be wrong. Germline CDR1 is SGHAT and CDR2 is FQNNGV. This CDR3 has 17 residues. The CDR3 spells CASSLGGLMYTSDTQHF. In DNA form, the CDR3 reads TGTGCAAGCAGCTTAGGGGGACTAATGTACACGTCAGATACGCAGCATTTT.

This clonotype was seen a few times. The junction departs from the called germline gene at one end, perhaps through a read error. The genes are TRBV29-1 and TRBJ2-4, with unresolved D. In germline, CDR1 is SQVTM, CDR2 ANQGSEA. This CDR3 contains 13 residues. The CDR3 here is CSVEAPGKNIQHF. Here the CDR3 DNA reads TGCAGCGTTGAAGCTCCCGGTAAAAACATTCAGCACTTC.

Concerning this clonotype: A read error may produce the germline difference seen at one junction end. This chain connects TRBV10-2 to TRBJ2-7, with D perhaps assigned TRBD1 or TRBD2 (5 bases each). Germline-derived CDR1 and CDR2 are WSHSY and SAAADI. This CDR3 has 12 amino acids. The CDR3 is CASSPGTHEHYF. CDR3 DNA sequence: TGCGCCAGCAGTCCAGGGACCCACGAGCATTATTTC.

This clonotype was counted once. The conserved phenylalanine or tryptophan is not found at the CDR3 terminus, so this likely reflects a read error. This chain links TRBV11-2 with TRBJ2-2; weak D call: TRBD2 (6 bases). Per germline, CDR1 SGHAT and CDR2 FQNNGV. This CDR3 is 18 amino acids long. The CDR3 nucleotides are TGTGCTAGCAGCTTACTTTGGGGGGACCCCAAGGATATCGGGGAGCTGTTTTAT. Its translation is CASSLLWGDPKDIGELFY.

On this clonotype itself: Its ends do not fully match the called genes, so a read error is possible. J is TRBJ1-3 and V is TRBV28, with 9 bases identical to TRBD1. There are 18 residues in the CDR3. Germline CDR1 MDHEN, CDR2 SYDVKM. DNA of the CDR3: TGTGTCAGCAGTCCTCCGGGACAGGGACGTAAAGGTGGAAACACCATATATTTT. It encodes CVSSPPGQGRKGGNTIYF. The full variable domain, completed using reference TRBV28 and TRBJ1-3, is DVKVTQSSRYLVKRTGEKVFLECVQDMDHENMFWYRQDPGLGLRLIYFSYDVKMKEKGDIPEGYSVSREKKERFSLILESASTNQTSMYLCVSSPPGQGRKGGNTIYFGEGSWLTVV.

Note on this clonotype: At one of its ends the junction is not consistent with the germline gene, which may arise from a read error. V usage is TRBV12-3 or TRBV12-4 and J usage is TRBJ2-7; D assignment may be TRBD1 or TRBD2 (5 bases each). CDR3 length: 14 residues. CDR3 sequence: CASSWDGSSYEQCF. The CDR3 DNA follows: TGTGCCAGCAGTTGGGACGGTAGCTCCTATGAGCAGTGCTTC.

To note about this clonotype: At one of its ends the junction is not consistent with the germline gene, which may arise from a read error. V and J are TRBV11-3 and TRBJ2-1; D is ambiguous. The CDR3 extends over 15 amino acids. The germline CDR1 and CDR2 sequences are SGHNT and YENEEA. The CDR3 coding sequence is TGTGCCAGCAGCTTAGGGGCCCAGTGTCACAAGGAGCTGTTCTTC. This encodes CASSLGAQCHKELFF.

A remark on this clonotype: A single base separates this from a much larger clone, so it may be a read error. The CDR3 does not end in the conserved phenylalanine or tryptophan, so this is likely a read error. This rearrangement joins TRBV12-3 or TRBV12-4 to TRBJ2-7, with 13 bases fitting TRBD2. This CDR3 region has 14 residues. V gave up 5 bases and J gave up 3 bases; unmatched junction bases: 1. The CDR3 is CASSRLAGGYEQYS. The CDR3 DNA reads as TGTGCCAGCAGTCGACTAGCGGGAGGCTACGAGCAGTACTCC.

Of note for this clonotype: Given a much more abundant clone one base away, this may be a read error. In this CDR3 the conserved last residue, phenylalanine or tryptophan, is missing, so a read error is likely. The chain recombines TRBV2 with TRBJ2-3; D may correspond to TRBD1 or TRBD2 (6 bases each). Trimming shortened V by 10 bases and J by 6 bases, and 14 bases separated the two germline ends. The CDR3 has 12 residues. The germline gives CDR1 SNHLY, CDR2 FYNNEI. The CDR3 protein is CATRGAADTQYL. The CDR3 DNA is TGTGCCACAAGGGGGGCCGCGGATACGCAGTATCTT.

Points on this clonotype: A clone one base away is much larger, so this may be a read error. The chain employs TRBV12-3 or TRBV12-4 and TRBJ2-2; D unclear. The CDR3 is 14 residues long. In DNA, the CDR3 is TGTACCAGCAGTTTTAGGGAGAACACCGGGGAGCTGTTTTTT. Translated, it gives CTSSFRENTGELFF.

This clonotype was seen ten or more times. The V call is TRBV12-3 or TRBV12-4, the J call TRBJ2-5; D not certain. V lost 2 bases to trimming and J lost 1 base, with 5 bases between them. The length of the CDR3 is 13 residues. This CDR3 is CASSLIAQETQYF. As DNA, the CDR3 is TGTGCCAGCAGTTTAATCGCCCAAGAGACCCAGTACTTC.

The J gene is TRBJ2-1, the V gene TRBV11-3; 10 bases agree with TRBD1. The CDR3 totals 15 residues. J was trimmed by 8 bases and V by 8 bases; bases with no gene match: 12. The germline CDR1 and CDR2 sequences are SGHNT and YENEEA. The DNA of the CDR3 is TGTGCCAGCTGCCCCCAAGGACAGGGGGGTGATGAGCAGTTCTTC. Translated: CASCPQGQGGDEQFF.

Concerning this clonotype: A much larger clonotype is one base distant, so this may be a read error. The chain recombines TRBV6-1 with TRBJ2-7; tentative D call: TRBD2 (7 bases). CDR1 is MNHNS, CDR2 SASEGT, per germline. The CDR3 runs 16 residues. V was pared by 4 bases and J by 4 bases, with 20 bases between. DNA of the CDR3: TGTGCCAGCAGTGGCCAAGACGGGGGGCTGCGTTACGAGCAGTACTTC. As protein: CASSGQDGGLRYEQYF.

About this clonotype itself: A much larger clone sits a single nucleotide away, making a read error possible. The chain employs TRBV6-6 and TRBJ2-2, with D possibly matching TRBD1 (6 bases). Germline V lookup: CDR1 MNHNY, CDR2 SVGAGI (reference sequence). The CDR3 spans 15 residues. Written as DNA, the CDR3 is TGTGCCAGCAGTTACTCACAGGGTCACACCGGGAAGCTGTTTTTT. As protein: CASSYSQGHTGKLFF.

The chain uses TRBV2 and TRBJ1-2, with D possibly matching TRBD1 (5 bases). The CDR3 length is 11 residues. Per the germline V gene, CDR1 is SNHLY and CDR2 is FYNNEI. Trimming left V 4 bases short and J 9 bases short, with 9 bases between. CDR3 residues: CASSARASYTF. For the CDR3, the DNA is TGTGCCAGCAGTGCCAGGGCGAGCTACACCTTC.

With respect to this clonotype: A read error may account for a junction end that differs from germline. V and J are TRBV14 and TRBJ1-5; tentatively, D is TRBD1 (6 bases). Per germline, CDR1 SGHDN and CDR2 FVKESK. The CDR3 length is 17 residues. CDR3 protein: CTSSQYPNAGGNQPQHF. Here the CDR3 DNA reads TGTACCAGCAGCCAATACCCAAACGCAGGGGGCAATCAGCCCCAGCATTTT.

Points on this clonotype: A much bigger clone sits one base away, suggesting this may be a read error. V usage is TRBV4-1 and J usage is TRBJ2-5; D is ambiguous. The CDR3 covers 15 residues. Germline assignment: CDR1 MGHRA and CDR2 YSYEKL. CDR3 amino acids: CVSSLHPWDLETQYF. The CDR3 bases are TGCGTCAGCAGCCTCCATCCTTGGGATTTGGAGACCCAGTACTTC.